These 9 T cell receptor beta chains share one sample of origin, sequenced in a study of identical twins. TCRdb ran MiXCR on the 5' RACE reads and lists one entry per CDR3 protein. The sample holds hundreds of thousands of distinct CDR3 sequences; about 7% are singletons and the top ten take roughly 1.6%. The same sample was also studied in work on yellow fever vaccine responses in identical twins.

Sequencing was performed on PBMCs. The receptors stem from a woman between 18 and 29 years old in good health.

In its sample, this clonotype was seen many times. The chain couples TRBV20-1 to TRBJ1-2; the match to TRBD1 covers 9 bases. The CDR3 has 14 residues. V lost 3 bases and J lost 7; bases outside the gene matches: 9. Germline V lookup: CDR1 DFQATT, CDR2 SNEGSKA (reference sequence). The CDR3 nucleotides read TGCAGTGCTAGGACCGTCACAGGGGGCTCTGGCTACACCTTC. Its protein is CSARTVTGGSGYTF.

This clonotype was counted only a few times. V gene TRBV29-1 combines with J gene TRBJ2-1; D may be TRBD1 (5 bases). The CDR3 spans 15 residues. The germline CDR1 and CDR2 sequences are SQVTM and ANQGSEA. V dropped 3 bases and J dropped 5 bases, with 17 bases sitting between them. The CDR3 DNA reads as TGCAGCGTTGATGCCCCAGGGTGGGCCAACAATGAGCAGTTCTTC. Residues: CSVDAPGWANNEQFF.

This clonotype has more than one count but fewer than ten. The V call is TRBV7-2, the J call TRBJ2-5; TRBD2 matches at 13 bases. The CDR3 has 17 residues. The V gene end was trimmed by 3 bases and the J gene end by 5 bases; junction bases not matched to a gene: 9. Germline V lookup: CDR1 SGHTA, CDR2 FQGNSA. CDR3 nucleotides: TGTGCCAGCAGCTTTCCGACTAGCGGGAGGTGGGAGGAGACCCAGTACTTC. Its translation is CASSFPTSGRWEETQYF.

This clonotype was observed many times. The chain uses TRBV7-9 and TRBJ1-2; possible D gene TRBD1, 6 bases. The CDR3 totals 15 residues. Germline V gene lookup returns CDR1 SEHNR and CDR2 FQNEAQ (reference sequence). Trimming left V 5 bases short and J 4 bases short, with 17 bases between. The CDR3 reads CASSDYRESSYGYTF. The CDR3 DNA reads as TGTGCCAGCAGCGACTACAGGGAATCCAGCTATGGCTACACCTTC.

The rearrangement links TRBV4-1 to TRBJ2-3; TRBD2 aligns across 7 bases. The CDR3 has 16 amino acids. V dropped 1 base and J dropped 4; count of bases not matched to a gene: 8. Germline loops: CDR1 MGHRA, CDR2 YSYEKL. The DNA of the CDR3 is TGCGCCAGCAGCCAAGGGGGGGGGTTTACCCCAGATACGCAGTATTTT. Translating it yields CASSQGGGFTPDTQYF.

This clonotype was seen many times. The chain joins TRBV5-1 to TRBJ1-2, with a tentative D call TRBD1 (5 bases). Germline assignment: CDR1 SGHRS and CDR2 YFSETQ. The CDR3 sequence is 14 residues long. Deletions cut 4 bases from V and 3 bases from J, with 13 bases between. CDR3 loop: CASSPQGLDYGYTF. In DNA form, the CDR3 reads TGCGCCAGCAGCCCTCAGGGTTTGGACTATGGCTACACCTTC.

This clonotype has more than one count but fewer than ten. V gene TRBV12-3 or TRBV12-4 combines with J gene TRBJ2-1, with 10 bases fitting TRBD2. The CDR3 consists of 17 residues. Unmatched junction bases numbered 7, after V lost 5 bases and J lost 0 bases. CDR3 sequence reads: CASSPRASGSSYNEQFF. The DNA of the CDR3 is TGTGCCAGCAGTCCGCGGGCTAGCGGGAGCTCCTACAATGAGCAGTTCTTC.

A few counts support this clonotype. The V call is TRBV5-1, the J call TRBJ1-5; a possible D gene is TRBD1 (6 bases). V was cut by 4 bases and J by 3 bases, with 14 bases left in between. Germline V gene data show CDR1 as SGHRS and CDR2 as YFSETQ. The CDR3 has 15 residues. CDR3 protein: CASSVDGGPNQPQHF. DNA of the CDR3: TGCGCCAGCAGCGTCGACGGGGGCCCCAATCAGCCCCAGCATTTT.

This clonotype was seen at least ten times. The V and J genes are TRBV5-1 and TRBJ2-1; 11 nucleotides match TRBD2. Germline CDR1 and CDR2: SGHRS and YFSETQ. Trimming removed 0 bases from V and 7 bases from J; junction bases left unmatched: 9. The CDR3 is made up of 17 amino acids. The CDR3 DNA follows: TGCGCCAGCAGCTTGGCCCTTAGTACTAGCGGGGGAAATGAGCAGTTCTTC. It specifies CASSLALSTSGGNEQFF.